These 15 T cell receptor beta chains share one sample of origin, sequenced in a study of response to subunit inactivated influenza vaccine. TCRdb itself ran the RT-PCR reads through MiXCR, one entry per CDR3 protein. The table shows roughly 670,000 distinct CDR3 sequences, with 14% occurring only once. The sample consisted of PBMCs from blood, taken roughly 2 weeks before vaccination. These receptors originate from a man in his fifties or sixties who received an inactivated influenza vaccine.

This clonotype was recorded at least ten times. V is TRBV4-1 and J is TRBJ1-4, with TRBD1 as a possible D gene (5 bases). Per germline, CDR1 MGHRA and CDR2 YSYEKL. The V end lost 0 bases, the J end lost 14 bases, and 13 bases lay between the germline ends. The CDR3 consists of 13 residues. This CDR3 reads CASSQEGQGGLFF. CDR3 DNA sequence: TGCGCCAGCAGCCAAGAGGGCCAGGGAGGGCTGTTTTTT.

This chain joins TRBV5-4 and TRBJ1-6; D is undetermined. Trimming left V 4 bases short and J 0 bases short, with 14 bases between. The CDR3 extends over 17 amino acids. Per the germline V gene, CDR1 is SGHNT and CDR2 is YYREEE (reference sequence). CDR3 sequence: CASSIGRTSSYNSPLHF. As DNA, the CDR3 is TGTGCCAGCAGCATCGGACGGACTAGCTCCTATAATTCACCCCTCCACTTT.

This clonotype was picked up a small number of times. The chain joins TRBV28 to TRBJ2-6, with D possibly matching TRBD2 (5 bases). The V end was cut by 2 bases, the J end by 2 bases, with 7 bases between. The germline gives CDR1 MDHEN, CDR2 SYDVKM. The CDR3 totals 15 residues. The DNA of the CDR3 is TGTGCCAGCAGTTTAGGGAGCGCTGGGGCCAACGTCCTGACTTTC. Its translation is CASSLGSAGANVLTF.

This clonotype has only a few counts. V gene TRBV13 combines with J gene TRBJ1-3; D is ambiguous. Per germline, CDR1 PRHDT and CDR2 FYEKMQ (reference sequence). There are 13 residues in the CDR3. Trimming shortened V by 3 bases and J by 5 bases, and 8 bases separated the two germline ends. The CDR3 DNA is TGTGCCAGCAGCTTGTACCGCCGAAACACCATATATTTT. This encodes CASSLYRRNTIYF.

The rearrangement links TRBV25-1 to TRBJ2-3, with D perhaps matching TRBD1 or TRBD2 (6 bases each). CDR1 is MGHDK and CDR2 is SYGVNS in the germline V gene. The ends were cut back, 1 base at V and 1 base at J, with 12 bases in the middle. The CDR3 loop spans 16 amino acids. The CDR3 sequence: CASSEWGARGTDTQYF. CDR3 DNA: TGTGCCAGCAGTGAATGGGGGGCGCGGGGCACAGATACGCAGTATTTT. The full variable domain, rest sourced from reference TRBV25-1 and TRBJ2-3, is EADIYQTPRYLVIGTGKKITLECSQTMGHDKMYWYQQDPGMELHLIHYSYGVNSTEKGDLSSESTVSRIRTEHFPLTLESARPSHTSQYLCASSEWGARGTDTQYFGPGTRLTVL.

This clonotype was counted between two and nine times. This CDR3 is CASSPGGLAETTSEFF. DNA for the CDR3: TGTGCCAGCAGCCCGGGGGGACTAGCGGAAACCACCTCGGAGTTCTTC. The V gene is TRBV5-5, the J gene TRBJ2-1; 11 bases line up with TRBD2. The V gene's germline CDR1 is SGHKS and CDR2 YYEKEE (reference sequence). The junction had 17 bases not matched to a gene; V was cut back by 4 bases and J by 14 bases. The CDR3 loop spans 16 amino acids. The whole variable domain, filled in from reference TRBV5-5 and TRBJ2-1, reads DAGVTQSPTHLIKTRGQQVTLRCSPISGHKSVSWYQQVLGQGPQFIFQYYEKEERGRGNFPDRFSARQFPNYSSELNVNALLLGDSALYLCASSPGGLAETTSEFFGPGTRLTVL.

The chain employs TRBV27 and TRBJ2-5; 7 nucleotides align to TRBD1. From germline, CDR1 is MNHEY and CDR2 SMNVEV (reference sequence). The CDR3 loop spans 14 amino acids. The junction had 5 bases not matched to a gene; V was cut back by 6 bases and J by 1 base. This chain's CDR3 is CASSSRQGQETQYF. For the CDR3, the DNA is TGTGCCAGCAGCAGTCGACAGGGCCAAGAGACCCAGTACTTC.

The chain has TRBV20-1 and TRBJ1-1; the match to TRBD1 covers 8 bases. CDR3 length: 16 amino acids. The J segment lost 0 bases and the V segment lost 1 base, leaving 7 bases of the junction unmatched. Looked up from germline, CDR1 is DFQATT and CDR2 is SNEGSKA (reference sequence). CDR3 coding DNA: TGCAGTGCTAGAGTTGGGCAGGGGGCAATGAACACTGAAGCTTTCTTT. This codes for CSARVGQGAMNTEAFF.

The chain employs TRBV24-1 and TRBJ2-5; D unresolved. Per germline, CDR1 KGHDR and CDR2 SFDVKD. Trimming cost V 1 base and J 1 base, with 15 bases left between them. The CDR3 covers 17 residues. The DNA for the CDR3 is TGTGCCACCAGTGATTTTGGGCATGTTCTGGGCCAAGAGACCCAGTACTTC. As protein: CATSDFGHVLGQETQYF.

This chain links TRBV7-9 with TRBJ1-1, with 7 bases lining up with TRBD1. V lost 3 bases, J lost 2 bases, and 9 bases stayed unmatched. The CDR3 is 16 amino acids. The germline CDR1 and CDR2 sequences are SEHNR and FQNEAQ (reference sequence). In nucleotides, the CDR3 is TGTGCCAGCAGCTTCGTCCCGGGACAGACTAACACTGAAGCTTTCTTT. Protein: CASSFVPGQTNTEAFF.

This clonotype was detected a few times. The J gene is TRBJ2-7, the V gene TRBV28; a possible D gene is TRBD2 (5 bases). V lost 7 bases and J 6 bases, leaving 19 bases between the germline ends. Germline V gene data show CDR1 as MDHEN and CDR2 as SYDVKM. This CDR3 is 14 amino acids long. The CDR3, as DNA: TGTGCCAGCACCTTAAGCGGTCTAGCTGGCGAGCAGTACTTC. This sequence encodes CASTLSGLAGEQYF.

This clonotype was counted a few times. The gene calls are TRBV6-1 and TRBJ1-1, with 7 bases aligning to TRBD1. The trim removed 5 bases at V and 5 bases at J, leaving 11 bases unmatched. From germline, CDR1 is MNHNS and CDR2 SASEGT. CDR3 length: 15 residues. The CDR3 DNA reads as TGTGCCAGCAGTCAGGGGGGGTTCGGCGGTACTGAAGCTTTCTTT. Amino acid sequence: CASSQGGFGGTEAFF.

The CDR3 DNA reads as TGTGCCAGCGGGGGACACCAGAACACTGAAGCTTTCTTT. This gives the protein CASGGHQNTEAFF. The genes are TRBV6-1 and TRBJ1-1, with D tentatively TRBD1 (6 bases). The CDR3 is 13 residues long. CDR1 is MNHNS and CDR2 is SASEGT in the germline V gene. The V and J ends lost 8 bases and 1 base respectively, with 11 bases between them.

Concerning this clonotype: A junction end diverges from the germline sequence, so it may reflect a read error. The V and J genes are TRBV6-1 and TRBJ1-2; possible D gene TRBD1, 5 bases. CDR1 MNHNS and CDR2 SASEGT come from the germline V gene. The length of the CDR3 is 14 residues. The CDR3 coding sequence is TGTGCCAGCAGTGACCTTCGGGGGAGCTATCGCTACACCTTC. Encoded protein: CASSDLRGSYRYTF.

The chain combines TRBV15 with TRBJ2-7, with D tentatively TRBD2 (6 bases). CDR1 LNHNV and CDR2 YYDKDF come from the germline V gene (reference sequence). This CDR3 has 13 residues. V was pared by 5 bases and J by 6 bases, with 14 bases between. The CDR3 spells CATSGNRGFEQYF. The CDR3 coding sequence is TGTGCCACCAGCGGGAACCGGGGGTTCGAGCAGTACTTC.